The T cell receptor beta chain under discussion was sequenced for a study of OX40 agonist ivuxolimab in advanced cancers. For the study at large: Patients undergoing dose escalation presented with hepatocellular carcinoma, melanoma, renal cell or head and neck cancer. Study-wide findings and caveats: On average, CD8+ T cells had more expanded clones than CD4+.

Sequencing used immunoSEQ multiplex PCR; TCRdb keeps in-frame clones, though not all of them. Altogether around 46,000 clones are present, roughly 89% being singletons, with the ten largest covering roughly 31%. About this clone itself: Its antigen is not identified.

The CDR3 covers 14 residues. Trimming took 0 bases from V and 2 from J, leaving 6 bases between them. Germline lookup yields CDR1 SNHLY and CDR2 FYNNEI. The sequencing used CD4+ or CD8+ T cells sorted from blood, collected in a trial of the OX40 agonist ivuxolimab. The chain joins TRBV2 to TRBJ2-3; D is perhaps TRBD1 or TRBD2 (5 bases each). This sequence originates from an adult with an advanced solid tumor such as melanoma, head and neck, liver or kidney cancer. The DNA of the CDR3 is TGTGCCAGCAGTGAAGCGGGACCCACAGATACGCAGTATTTT. It translates to CASSEAGPTDTQYF.